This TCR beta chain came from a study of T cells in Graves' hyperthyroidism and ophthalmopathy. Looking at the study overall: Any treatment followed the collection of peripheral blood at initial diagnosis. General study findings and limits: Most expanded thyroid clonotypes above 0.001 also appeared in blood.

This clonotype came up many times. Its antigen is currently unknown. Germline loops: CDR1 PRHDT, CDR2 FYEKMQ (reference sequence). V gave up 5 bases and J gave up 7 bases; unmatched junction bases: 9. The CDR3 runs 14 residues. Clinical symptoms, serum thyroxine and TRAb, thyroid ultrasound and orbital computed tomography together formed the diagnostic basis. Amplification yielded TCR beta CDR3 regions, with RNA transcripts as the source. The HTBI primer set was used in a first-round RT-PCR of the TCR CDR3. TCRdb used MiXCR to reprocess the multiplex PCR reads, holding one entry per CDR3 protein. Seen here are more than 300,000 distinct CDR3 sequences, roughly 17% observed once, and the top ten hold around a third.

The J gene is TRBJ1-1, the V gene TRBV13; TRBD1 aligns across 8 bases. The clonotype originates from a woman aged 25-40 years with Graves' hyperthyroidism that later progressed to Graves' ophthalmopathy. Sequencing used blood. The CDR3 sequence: CASSQMTGEIEAFF. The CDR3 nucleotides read TGTGCCAGCAGCCAAATGACAGGGGAGATTGAAGCTTTCTTT.